The rows below give T cell receptor beta chains drawn from one sample of a study of T cell responses to AZD1222 COVID-19 vaccine. Produced via immunoSEQ multiplex PCR; TCRdb's table is partial and in-frame only. The data show 130,000 or so clones, roughly 86% seen once. This sample comprised peripheral blood, obtained 28 days after the second AZD1222 dose. Every receptor here comes from an adult who received the AZD1222 COVID-19 vaccine. The CDR3 runs from the conserved cysteine through the conserved F or W. Each record gives: clone size, CDR3 length, V gene, J gene, D gene, CDR3 DNA, CDR3 protein. D genes are given only for firm matches. Where a row states a size, it is once, few, many or the class of an expanded clone; other rows omit it.

-	16	TRBV9	TRBJ1-6	TRBD1	TGTGCCAGCAGCGTGGGACAGAGCTCCTATAATTCACCCCTCCACTTT	CASSVGQSSYNSPLHF
-	16	TRBV9	TRBJ1-6	-	TGTGCCAGCAGGAGGGTACTGAGGAAACCAAATTCACCCCTCCACTTT	CASRRVLRKPNSPLHF
-	16	TRBV11-3	TRBJ2-1	TRBD2	TGTGCCAGCAGCTTACAGCGCCGGGGGGGCCCCGGTGAGCAGTTCTTC	CASSLQRRGGPGEQFF
-	15	TRBV28	TRBJ1-4	TRBD1	TGTGCCAGCAGACCAGGGGGGGTAGGTGATGAAAAACTGTTTTTT	CASRPGGVGDEKLFF
-	16	TRBV5-4	TRBJ2-2	-	TGTGCCAGCAGCCCCCTCCCGGGACTGAACACCGGGGAGCTGTTTTTT	CASSPLPGLNTGELFF
-	15	TRBV5-4	TRBJ1-2	-	TGTGCCAGCAGTCGCATACAGCGGACTAACTATGGCTACACCTTC	CASSRIQRTNYGYTF
-	13	TRBV6-5	TRBJ1-5	-	TGTGCCAGCAGTCAAATAGTGGGTCAGCCCCAGCATTTT	CASSQIVGQPQHF
-	15	TRBV5-1	TRBJ1-6	-	TGCGCCAGCAGCTTGTGGGGCGGGTACGAGTCACCCCTCCACTTT	CASSLWGGYESPLHF
-	15	TRBV6-5	TRBJ2-4	TRBD1	TGTGCCAGCAGGGGACTCACAGGGGGCAAAAACATTCAGTACTTC	CASRGLTGGKNIQYF
-	14	TRBV18	TRBJ1-4	-	TGTGCCAGCTCACCAACCCAAGTGGATGAAAAACTGTTTTTT	CASSPTQVDEKLFF
-	12	TRBV7-9	TRBJ1-1	-	TGTGCCAGCAGCTTAGAGGACACTGAAGCTTTCTTT	CASSLEDTEAFF
-	14	TRBV3-1/TRBV3-2	TRBJ2-7	-	TGTGCCAGCAGCCAAGGCAGGGGCGGAATCGAGCAGTACTTC	CASSQGRGGIEQYF
-	14	TRBV19	TRBJ1-2	-	TGTGCCAGTAGTCTACAGGGCGCTAACTATGGCTACACCTTC	CASSLQGANYGYTF
-	14	TRBV19	TRBJ1-5	TRBD1	TGTGCCAGTAGGCCGACAGGGAGCAATCAGCCCCAGCATTTT	CASRPTGSNQPQHF
-	13	TRBV6-5	TRBJ1-2	-	TGTGCCAGCATTCTCAGGGGAGGGTATGGCTACACCTTC	CASILRGGYGYTF
-	15	TRBV6-5	TRBJ1-5	TRBD1	TGTGCCAGCAGTCCCGGGACAGGCTCCAATCAGCCCCAGCATTTT	CASSPGTGSNQPQHF
-	16	TRBV9	TRBJ2-2	-	TGTGCCAGCAGCGTAGGGGTGGGGGCGAACACCGGGGAGCTGTTTTTT	CASSVGVGANTGELFF
-	13	TRBV7-8	TRBJ1-2	-	TGTGCCAGCAGCTTACAGGGAATGGATGGCTACACCTTC	CASSLQGMDGYTF
-	14	TRBV7-2	TRBJ2-1	-	TGTGCCAGCAGCCCCCCGGGAGCAACCAATGAGCAGTTCTTC	CASSPPGATNEQFF
-	15	TRBV6-5	TRBJ2-5	TRBD2	TGTGCCAGCAGTAGAAACCCGGGACTACAAGAGACCCAGTACTTC	CASSRNPGLQETQYF
-	14	TRBV5-4	TRBJ2-1	-	TGTGCCAGCAGCCTGAACAGGGTACGAAATGAGCAGTTCTTC	CASSLNRVRNEQFF
many	15	TRBV19	TRBJ1-2	-	TGTGCCAGTAGTATAGAACGACAGATTCTCTATGGCTACACCTTC	CASSIERQILYGYTF
-	14	TRBV2	TRBJ2-1	TRBD1	TGTGCCAGCGGTCGGGACAGCTCCTACAATGAGCAGTTCTTC	CASGRDSSYNEQFF
-	13	TRBV11-2	TRBJ2-5	TRBD2	TGTGCCAGCAGCTGGGCGGGGGAAGAGACCCAGTACTTC	CASSWAGEETQYF
-	15	TRBV6-5	TRBJ1-4	TRBD1	TGTGCCAGCAGTAAATCCGGGACAGCGAATGAAAAACTGTTTTTT	CASSKSGTANEKLFF
-	15	TRBV5-1	TRBJ1-5	TRBD1	TGCGCCAGCAGCCCGGGGACAGTCCCCAATCAGCCCCAGCATTTT	CASSPGTVPNQPQHF
-	14	TRBV6-5	TRBJ2-2	-	TGTGCCAGCAGGTCTACAGGGAACACCGGGGAGCTGTTTTTT	CASRSTGNTGELFF
-	18	TRBV28	TRBJ2-6	TRBD1	TGTGCCAGCAGTCCGGGGACAGGGGTAGGGTCTGGGGCCAACGTCCTGACTTTC	CASSPGTGVGSGANVLTF
once	15	TRBV6-6	TRBJ1-3	-	TGTGCCAGCAGTTCGGGGGGGAACTCTGGAAACACCATATATTTT	CASSSGGNSGNTIYF
once	13	TRBV5-1	TRBJ1-1	-	TGCGCCAGCAGCCGGGCGGCCAACACTGAAGCTTTCTTT	CASSRAANTEAFF
once	15	TRBV5-1	TRBJ1-2	-	TGCGCCAGCAGCTTCGGGGCAGGTTGGAGCTATGGCTACACCTTC	CASSFGAGWSYGYTF
-	14	TRBV2	TRBJ2-4	-	TGTGCCAGCGATGTAGGCGGGTGGCAAAACATTCAGTACTTC	CASDVGGWQNIQYF
-	16	TRBV3-1/TRBV3-2	TRBJ2-5	TRBD1	TGTGCCAGCAGCCGGCTATTCCGGGACAGGCAAGAGACCCAGTACTTC	CASSRLFRDRQETQYF
-	19	TRBV5-1	TRBJ2-7	TRBD1	TGCGCCAGCAGCCCTAGACAACTGAACAGGGGAAGGGCCAACTACGAGCAGTACTTC	CASSPRQLNRGRANYEQYF
-	15	TRBV3-1/TRBV3-2	TRBJ2-7	TRBD1	TGTGCCAGCAGCCTTTCAGACAGGGGTCCTAACGAGCAGTACTTC	CASSLSDRGPNEQYF
-	14	TRBV11-1	TRBJ2-3	-	TGTGCCAGCAGCTTAGGCCAGGTCCCAGATACGCAGTATTTT	CASSLGQVPDTQYF
-	17	TRBV30	TRBJ1-5	-	TGTGCCTGGAGTGGGCGTAACGGGGGCTGGGGCAATCAGCCCCAGCATTTT	CAWSGRNGGWGNQPQHF
once	13	TRBV11-1	TRBJ1-2	TRBD1	TGTGCCAGCAGCCGACAGGGGGTGGATGGCTACACCTTC	CASSRQGVDGYTF
-	12	TRBV29-1	TRBJ1-2	-	TGCAGCGTTGAAGGGGGCTACTATGGCTACACCTTC	CSVEGGYYGYTF
-	15	TRBV5-1	TRBJ2-1	-	TGCGCCAGCAGCTTACAGGGAAGCTCCTACAATGAGCAGTTCTTC	CASSLQGSSYNEQFF
-	14	TRBV3-1/TRBV3-2	TRBJ2-1	-	TGTGCCAGCAGCCAAGGGCAGATTTACAATGAGCAGTTCTTC	CASSQGQIYNEQFF
-	14	TRBV28	TRBJ1-6	TRBD1	TGTGCCAGCAGCTTGACAGGGGAAAGGACACCCCTCCACTTT	CASSLTGERTPLHF
-	13	TRBV28	TRBJ1-3	-	TGTGCCAGCAAACTCTTCTCTGGAAACACCATATATTTT	CASKLFSGNTIYF
-	14	TRBV11-2	TRBJ2-7	-	TGTGCCAGCAGCCGCGGCCCCGCCTCCTACGAGCAGTACTTC	CASSRGPASYEQYF
-	17	TRBV28	TRBJ1-1	-	TGTGCCAGCAGTCCTCTTGTTGGGGGCGGACCAAACACTGAAGCTTTCTTT	CASSPLVGGGPNTEAFF
-	14	TRBV5-5	TRBJ2-7	-	TGTGCCAGCAGCCACTCACACCCCTCCTACGAGCAGTACTTC	CASSHSHPSYEQYF
-	14	TRBV6-5	TRBJ1-4	-	TGTGCCAGCATTCTAGACAGAACTAATGAAAAACTGTTTTTT	CASILDRTNEKLFF
-	14	TRBV5-1	TRBJ2-7	TRBD1	TGCGCCAGCCTTCGGACAGGAATTTCCTACGAGCAGTACTTC	CASLRTGISYEQYF
-	13	TRBV30	TRBJ2-7	-	TGTGCCTGGAGCCCAGGGACCGCTGGGGAGCAGTACTTC	CAWSPGTAGEQYF
-	13	TRBV30	TRBJ1-1	-	TGTGCCTGGAGTGTTGGTGTGAACACTGAAGCTTTCTTT	CAWSVGVNTEAFF
-	14	TRBV7-2	TRBJ2-7	TRBD2	TGTGCCAGCAGGCCGGGACTAGCTTTAGGCGAGCAGTACTTC	CASRPGLALGEQYF
-	15	TRBV19	TRBJ1-1	-	TGTGCCAGTAGTACCTCATGGACAGCGAACACTGAAGCTTTCTTT	CASSTSWTANTEAFF